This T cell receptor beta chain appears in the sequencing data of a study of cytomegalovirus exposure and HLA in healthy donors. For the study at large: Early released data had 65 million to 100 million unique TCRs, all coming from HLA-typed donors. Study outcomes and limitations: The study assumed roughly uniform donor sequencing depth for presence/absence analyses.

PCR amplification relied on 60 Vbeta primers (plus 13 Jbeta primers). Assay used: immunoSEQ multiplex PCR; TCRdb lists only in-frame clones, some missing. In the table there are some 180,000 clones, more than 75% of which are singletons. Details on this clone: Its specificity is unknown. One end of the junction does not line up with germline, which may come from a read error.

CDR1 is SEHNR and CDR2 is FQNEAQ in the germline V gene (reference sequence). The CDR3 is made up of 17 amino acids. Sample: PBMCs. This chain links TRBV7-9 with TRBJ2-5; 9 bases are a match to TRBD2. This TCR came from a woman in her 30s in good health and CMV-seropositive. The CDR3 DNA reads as TGTTCCAGCAGCTTCTCAACGCGGGGGGGAGACCAAGAGACCCAGTACTTC. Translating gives CSSSFSTRGGDQETQYF. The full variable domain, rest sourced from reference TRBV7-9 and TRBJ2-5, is DTGVSQNPRHKITKRGQNVTFRCDPISEHNRLYWYRQTLGQGPEFLTYFQNEAQLEKSRLLSDRFSAERPKGSFSTLEIQRTEQGDSAMYLCSSSFSTRGGDQETQYFGPGTRLLVL.